This TCR beta chain was obtained from a study of T-cell memory formation after mild COVID-19. The CDR3 is 13 amino acids. V lost 2 bases and J 7 bases, leaving 8 bases between the germline ends. Germline CDR1 and CDR2: KGHDR and SFDVKD. One entry per CDR3 protein, called by TCRdb with MiXCR from the 5' RACE reads. This sample has 140,000 to 150,000 distinct CDR3 sequences, with around 25% found just once. The sequence came from an adult woman who had mild COVID-19 (a few samples of this study predate the infection). Cell type and time point are not known. The rearrangement uses TRBV24-1 and TRBJ1-5, with no clear D. Sequenced: PBMCs or a T cell subset sorted from them (not recorded which). The CDR3 loop is CATSDWEGQPQHF. The CDR3 bases are TGTGCCACCAGTGATTGGGAGGGACAGCCCCAGCATTTT.